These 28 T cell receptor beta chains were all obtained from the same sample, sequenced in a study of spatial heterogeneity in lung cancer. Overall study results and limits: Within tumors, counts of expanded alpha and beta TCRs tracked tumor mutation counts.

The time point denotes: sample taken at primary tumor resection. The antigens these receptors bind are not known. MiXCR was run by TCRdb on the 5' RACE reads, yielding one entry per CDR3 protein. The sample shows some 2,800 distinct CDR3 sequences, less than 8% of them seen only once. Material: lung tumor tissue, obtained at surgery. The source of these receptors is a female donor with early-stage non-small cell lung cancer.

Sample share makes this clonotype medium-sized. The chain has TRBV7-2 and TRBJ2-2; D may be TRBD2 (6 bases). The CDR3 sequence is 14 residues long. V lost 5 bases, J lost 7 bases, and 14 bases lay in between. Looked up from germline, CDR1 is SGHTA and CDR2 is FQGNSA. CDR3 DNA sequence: TGTGCCAGCAGCCCGCTAGCGTTGGGCGGGGAGCTGTTTTTT. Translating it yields CASSPLALGGELFF.

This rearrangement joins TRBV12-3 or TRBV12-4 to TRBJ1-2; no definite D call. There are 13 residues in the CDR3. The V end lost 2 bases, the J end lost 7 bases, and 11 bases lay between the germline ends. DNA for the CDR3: TGTGCCAGCAGTTTACCCGCGTCGGGTGGCTACACCTTC. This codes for CASSLPASGGYTF.

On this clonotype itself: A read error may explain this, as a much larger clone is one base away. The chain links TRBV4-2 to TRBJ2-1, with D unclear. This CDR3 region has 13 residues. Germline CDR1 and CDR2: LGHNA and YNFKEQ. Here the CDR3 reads CASSQELSSERFF. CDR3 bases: TGTGCCAGCAGCCAAGAACTATCCAGTGAGCGGTTCTTC.

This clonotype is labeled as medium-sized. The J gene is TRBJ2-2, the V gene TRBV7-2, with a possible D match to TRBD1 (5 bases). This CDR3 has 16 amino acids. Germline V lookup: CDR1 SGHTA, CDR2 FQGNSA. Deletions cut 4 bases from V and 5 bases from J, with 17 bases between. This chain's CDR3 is CASSSAPDTGTGELFF. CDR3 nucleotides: TGTGCCAGCAGCTCCGCCCCGGATACAGGAACCGGGGAGCTGTTTTTT.

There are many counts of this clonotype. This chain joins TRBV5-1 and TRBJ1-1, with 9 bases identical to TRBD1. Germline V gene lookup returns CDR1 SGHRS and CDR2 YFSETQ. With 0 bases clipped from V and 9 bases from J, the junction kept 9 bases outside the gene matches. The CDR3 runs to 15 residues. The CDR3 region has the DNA TGCGCCAGCAGCTTGGAAACCGGGACAGGGCGTAAAGCTTTCTTT. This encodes CASSLETGTGRKAFF.

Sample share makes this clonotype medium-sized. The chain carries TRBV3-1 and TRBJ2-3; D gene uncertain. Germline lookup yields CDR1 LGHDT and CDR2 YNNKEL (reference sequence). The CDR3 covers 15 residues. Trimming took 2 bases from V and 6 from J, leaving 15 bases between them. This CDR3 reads CASSQIVSSTDTQYF. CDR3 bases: TGTGCCAGCAGCCAAATCGTTAGCTCAACCGATACGCAGTATTTT.

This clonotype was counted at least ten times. The CDR3 here is CASSHISPQETQYF. The CDR3 nucleotides are TGTGCCAGCAGTCACATTAGCCCCCAAGAGACCCAGTACTTC. The V gene is TRBV2, the J gene TRBJ2-5; D is ambiguous. Germline-derived CDR1 and CDR2 are SNHLY and FYNNEI. The CDR3 is 14 amino acids. V lost 5 bases, J lost 1 base, and 11 bases lay in between.

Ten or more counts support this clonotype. CDR3 coding DNA: TGTGCCATCAGCGTAACTTCCTTCCAAGAGACCCAGTACTTC. Its protein is CAISVTSFQETQYF. V and J are TRBV10-3 and TRBJ2-5; no clear D gene. The CDR3 length is 14 residues. Trimming removed 6 bases from V and 1 base from J, with 12 bases in between. In germline, CDR1 is ENHRY, CDR2 SYGVKD.

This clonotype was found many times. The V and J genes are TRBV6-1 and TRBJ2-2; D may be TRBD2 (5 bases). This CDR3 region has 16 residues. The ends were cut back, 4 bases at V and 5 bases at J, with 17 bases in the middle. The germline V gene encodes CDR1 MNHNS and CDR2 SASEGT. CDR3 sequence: CASSALLGARTGELFF. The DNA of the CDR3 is TGTGCCAGCAGTGCTCTTTTGGGAGCGAGGACCGGGGAGCTGTTTTTT.

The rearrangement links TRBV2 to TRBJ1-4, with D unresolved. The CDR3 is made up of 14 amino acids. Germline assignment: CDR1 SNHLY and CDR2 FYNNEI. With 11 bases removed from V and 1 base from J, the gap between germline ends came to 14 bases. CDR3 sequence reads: CAATQLGTNEKLFF. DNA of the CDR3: TGTGCCGCCACCCAACTCGGAACTAATGAAAAACTGTTTTTT.

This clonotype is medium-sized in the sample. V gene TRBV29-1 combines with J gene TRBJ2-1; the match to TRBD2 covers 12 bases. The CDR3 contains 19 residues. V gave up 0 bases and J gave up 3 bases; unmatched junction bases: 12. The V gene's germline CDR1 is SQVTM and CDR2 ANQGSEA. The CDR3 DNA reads TGCAGCGTTGAAGATCTAGCGGGGGGGCCTCGGTACGACTACAATGAGCAGTTCTTC. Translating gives CSVEDLAGGPRYDYNEQFF.

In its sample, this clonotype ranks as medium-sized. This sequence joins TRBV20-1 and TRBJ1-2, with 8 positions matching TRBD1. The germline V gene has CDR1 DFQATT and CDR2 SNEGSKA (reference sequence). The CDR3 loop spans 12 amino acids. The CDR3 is CGGQGLNYGYTF. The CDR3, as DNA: TGCGGTGGACAGGGCCTTAACTATGGCTACACCTTC.

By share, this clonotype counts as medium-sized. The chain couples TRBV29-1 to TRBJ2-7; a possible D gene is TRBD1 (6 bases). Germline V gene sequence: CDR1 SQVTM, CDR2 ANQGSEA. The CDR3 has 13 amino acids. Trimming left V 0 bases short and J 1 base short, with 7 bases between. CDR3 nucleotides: TGCAGCGTTGAAGATGACAGGTCCTACGAGCAGTACTTC. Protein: CSVEDDRSYEQYF.

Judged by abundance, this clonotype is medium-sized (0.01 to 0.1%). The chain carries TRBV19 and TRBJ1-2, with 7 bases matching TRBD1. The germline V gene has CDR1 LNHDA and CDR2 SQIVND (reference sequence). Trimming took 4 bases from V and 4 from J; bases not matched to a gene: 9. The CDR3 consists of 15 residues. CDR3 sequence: CASSTRGQSSYGYTF. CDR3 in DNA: TGTGCCAGTAGTACTCGGGGACAGAGCTCCTATGGCTACACCTTC. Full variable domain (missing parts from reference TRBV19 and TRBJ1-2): DGGITQSPKYLFRKEGQNVTLSCEQNLNHDAMYWYRQDPGQGLRLIYYSQIVNDFQKGDIAEGYSVSREKKESFPLTVTSAQKNPTAFYLCASSTRGQSSYGYTFGSGTRLTVV.

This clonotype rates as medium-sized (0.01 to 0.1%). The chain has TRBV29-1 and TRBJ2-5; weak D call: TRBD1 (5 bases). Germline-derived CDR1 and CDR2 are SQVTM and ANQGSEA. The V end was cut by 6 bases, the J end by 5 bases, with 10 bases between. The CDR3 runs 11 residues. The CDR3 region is CSVQVRETQYF. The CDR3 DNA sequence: TGCAGCGTACAGGTTCGGGAGACCCAGTACTTC.

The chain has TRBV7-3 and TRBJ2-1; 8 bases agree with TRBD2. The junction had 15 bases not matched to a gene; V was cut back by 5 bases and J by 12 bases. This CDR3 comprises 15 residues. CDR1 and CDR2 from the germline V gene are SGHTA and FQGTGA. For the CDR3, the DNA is TGTGCCAGCAGCCCCGGGACTAGAACGACAGAGGCGCAGTTCTTC. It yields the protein CASSPGTRTTEAQFF.

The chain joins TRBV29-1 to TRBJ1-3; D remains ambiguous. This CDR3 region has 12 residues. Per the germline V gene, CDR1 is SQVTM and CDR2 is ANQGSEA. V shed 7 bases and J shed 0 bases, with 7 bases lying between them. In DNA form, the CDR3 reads TGCAGCGCCATGGTCTCTGGAAACACCATATATTTT. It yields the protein CSAMVSGNTIYF.

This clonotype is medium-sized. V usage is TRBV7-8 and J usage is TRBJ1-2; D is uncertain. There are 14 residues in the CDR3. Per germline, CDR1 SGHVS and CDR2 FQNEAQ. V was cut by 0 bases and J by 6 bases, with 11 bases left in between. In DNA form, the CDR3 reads TGTGCCAGCAGCTTAGCGGGAGGTGATCATGGCTACACCTTC. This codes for CASSLAGGDHGYTF.

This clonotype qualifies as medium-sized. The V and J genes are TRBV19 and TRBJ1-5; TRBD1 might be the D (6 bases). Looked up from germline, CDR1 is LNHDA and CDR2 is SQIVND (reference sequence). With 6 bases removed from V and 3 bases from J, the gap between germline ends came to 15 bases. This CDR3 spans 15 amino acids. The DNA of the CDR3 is TGTGCCAGTAGCCCGCGTGGGGGGCTCAATCAGCCCCAGCATTTT. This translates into CASSPRGGLNQPQHF.

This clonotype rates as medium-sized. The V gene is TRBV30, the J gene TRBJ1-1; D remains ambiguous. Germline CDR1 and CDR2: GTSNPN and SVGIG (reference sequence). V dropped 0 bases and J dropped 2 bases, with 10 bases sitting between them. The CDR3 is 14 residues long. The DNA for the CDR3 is TGTGCCTGGAGTGTACGATTGGGTAACACTGAAGCTTTCTTT. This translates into CAWSVRLGNTEAFF.

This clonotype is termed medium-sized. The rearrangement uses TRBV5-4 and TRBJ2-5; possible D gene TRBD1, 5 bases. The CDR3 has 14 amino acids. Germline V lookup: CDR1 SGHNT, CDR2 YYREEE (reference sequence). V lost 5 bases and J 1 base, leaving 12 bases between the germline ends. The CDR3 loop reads CASSLRGGQETQYF. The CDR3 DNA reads TGTGCCAGCAGTCTTAGGGGTGGCCAAGAGACCCAGTACTTC.

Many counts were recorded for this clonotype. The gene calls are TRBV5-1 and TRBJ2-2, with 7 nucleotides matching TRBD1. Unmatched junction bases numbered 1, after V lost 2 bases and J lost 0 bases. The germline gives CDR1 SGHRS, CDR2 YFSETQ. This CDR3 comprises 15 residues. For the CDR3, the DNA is TGCGCCAGCAGCTTAGGGACAGCGAACACCGGGGAGCTGTTTTTT. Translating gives CASSLGTANTGELFF.

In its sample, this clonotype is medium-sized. The CDR3 reads CAIRLGPGTDTQYF. In DNA, the CDR3 is TGTGCCATCCGGCTGGGACCCGGCACAGATACGCAGTATTTT. This rearrangement joins TRBV10-3 to TRBJ2-3, with D possibly being TRBD1 or TRBD2 (5 bases each). Deletions cut 8 bases from V and 1 base from J, with 13 bases between. The CDR3 runs 14 residues. Looked up from germline, CDR1 is ENHRY and CDR2 is SYGVKD.

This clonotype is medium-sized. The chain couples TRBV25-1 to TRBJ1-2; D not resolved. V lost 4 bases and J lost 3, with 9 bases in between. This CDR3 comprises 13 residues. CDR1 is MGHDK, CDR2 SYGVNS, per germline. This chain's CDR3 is CASSVMGDYGYTF. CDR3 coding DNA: TGTGCCAGCAGTGTCATGGGAGACTATGGCTACACCTTC.

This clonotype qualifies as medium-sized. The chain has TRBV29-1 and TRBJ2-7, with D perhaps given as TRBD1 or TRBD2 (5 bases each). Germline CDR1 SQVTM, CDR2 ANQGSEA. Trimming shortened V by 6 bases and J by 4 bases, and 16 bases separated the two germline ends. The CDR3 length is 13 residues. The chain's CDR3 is CSVAWDRLYEQYF. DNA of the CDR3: TGCAGCGTAGCGTGGGACCGCCTATACGAGCAGTACTTC.

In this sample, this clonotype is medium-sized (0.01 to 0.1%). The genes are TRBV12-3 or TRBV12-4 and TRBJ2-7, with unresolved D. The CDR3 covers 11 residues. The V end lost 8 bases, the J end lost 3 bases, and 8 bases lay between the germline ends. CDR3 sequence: CASSAFYEQYF. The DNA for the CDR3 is TGTGCCAGCTCTGCGTTCTACGAGCAGTACTTC.

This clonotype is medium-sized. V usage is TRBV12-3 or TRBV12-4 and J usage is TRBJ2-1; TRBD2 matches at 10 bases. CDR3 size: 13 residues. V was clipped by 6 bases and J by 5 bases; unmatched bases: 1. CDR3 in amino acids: CASRAGGNNEQFF. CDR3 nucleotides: TGTGCCAGCAGAGCGGGGGGGAACAATGAGCAGTTCTTC.

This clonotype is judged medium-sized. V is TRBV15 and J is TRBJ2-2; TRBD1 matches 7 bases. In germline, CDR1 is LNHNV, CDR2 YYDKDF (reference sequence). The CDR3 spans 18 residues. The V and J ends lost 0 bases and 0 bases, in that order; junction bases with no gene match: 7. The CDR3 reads CATSRDTVGQANTGELFF. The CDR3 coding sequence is TGTGCCACCAGCAGAGATACGGTCGGACAGGCGAACACCGGGGAGCTGTTTTTT.